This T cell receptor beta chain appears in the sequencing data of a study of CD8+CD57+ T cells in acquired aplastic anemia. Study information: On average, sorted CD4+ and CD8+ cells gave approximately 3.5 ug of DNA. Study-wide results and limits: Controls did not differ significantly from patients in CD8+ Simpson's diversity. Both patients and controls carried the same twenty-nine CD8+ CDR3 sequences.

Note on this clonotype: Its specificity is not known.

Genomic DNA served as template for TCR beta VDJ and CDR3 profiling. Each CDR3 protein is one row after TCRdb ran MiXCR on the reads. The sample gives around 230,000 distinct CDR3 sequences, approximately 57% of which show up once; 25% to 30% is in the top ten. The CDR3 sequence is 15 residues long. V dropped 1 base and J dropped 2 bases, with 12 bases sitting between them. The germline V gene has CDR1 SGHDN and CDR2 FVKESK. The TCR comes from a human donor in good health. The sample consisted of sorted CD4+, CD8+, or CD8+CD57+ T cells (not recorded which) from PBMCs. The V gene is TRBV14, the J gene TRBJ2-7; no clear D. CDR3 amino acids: CASSQAPLGTYEQYF. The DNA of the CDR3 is TGTGCCAGCAGCCAAGCCCCCCTAGGTACCTACGAGCAGTACTTC.